Given below is one T cell receptor beta chain in context. No antigen is known for it. The same CDR3 is also encoded by other DNA sequences in this sample. Positively selected for CCR7, the CD45RO-negative cells used as naive CD8 cells excluded terminally differentiated effector memory CD45RA+ cells. Data came from immunoSEQ multiplex PCR; TCRdb stores just in-frame clones and leaves some out. The sample gives 1.5 million to 2.5 million clones, about 95% of which show up once; roughly 1.2% is in the top ten. The data derive from a study of shared clonotypes between healthy human individuals. The study, taken as a whole, reports: It was the few donors that limited the genetic and exposure-history diversity represented.

This CDR3 is built from 14 residues. The germline CDR1 and CDR2 sequences are MNHEY and SMNVEV (reference sequence). V dropped 3 bases and J dropped 3 bases, with 11 bases sitting between them. This chain joins TRBV27 and TRBJ1-2; tentative D call: TRBD1 (5 bases). The sequence was obtained from a man in his late teens or twenties in good health. Sequenced material: naive CD8+ T cells sorted from blood. The CDR3 DNA follows: TGTGCCAGCAGTTTGGTTGGGGGGGACTATGGCTACACCTTC. Encoded protein: CASSLVGGDYGYTF.